The clone carrying this T cell receptor (beta chain) came up a few times. Those with hyperthyroidism were 18 to 65 years old, newly diagnosed, and ill for under 2 months. These data come from a study of T cells in Graves' hyperthyroidism and ophthalmopathy. The wider study: Specimen type is peripheral blood, collected at initial diagnosis prior to any treatment.

The CDR3 is 16 residues long. The germline V gene encodes CDR1 SGHRS and CDR2 YFSETQ. Trimming cost V 3 bases and J 3 bases; bases outside gene matches: 7. There were TCR beta CDR3 regions amplified from RNA transcripts. When the TCR CDR3 underwent first-round RT-PCR, the HTBI primer set was used. One entry per CDR3 protein, called by TCRdb with MiXCR from the multiplex PCR reads. The sample lists 300,000 to 500,000 distinct CDR3 sequences; about 15% were seen once. This sequence joins TRBV5-1 and TRBJ1-3; 9 nucleotides agree with TRBD1. The receptor's source is a woman aged 25-40 years with Graves' hyperthyroidism. Sequencing was performed on blood. The CDR3 here is CASSSSGQGGGNTIYF. Written as DNA, the CDR3 is TGCGCCAGCAGCTCGTCGGGACAGGGAGGTGGAAACACCATATATTTT.